Listed here are 9 T cell receptor beta chains from one sample, sequenced in a study of blood T cells in healthy people across ages. The second PCR ran roughly 6 to 11 cycles with a sample-barcoded 5' primer and J-beta primers. TCRdb recomputed calls from the 5' RACE reads with MiXCR, one row per CDR3 protein. Here the sample spans under 800,000 distinct CDR3 sequences, more than 20% being singletons. Sequenced: blood. Source of these receptors: a man aged 70-80 years in good health.

The gene calls are TRBV29-1 and TRBJ2-5; TRBD1 is a possible D gene (5 bases). With the DNA end fitting TRBJ2-1 better, the J assignment may be wrong. The CDR3 sequence is 12 residues long. Germline assignment: CDR1 SQVTM and CDR2 ANQGSEA. The CDR3: CSAGQKRHEQFF. The CDR3 DNA reads TGCAGCGCCGGACAAAAGAGGCATGAGCAGTTCTTC.

The rearrangement links TRBV15 to TRBJ1-2, with D hard to call. V lost 5 bases and J lost 4, with 14 bases in between. The CDR3 spans 14 residues. Germline CDR1 is LNHNV and CDR2 is YYDKDF (reference sequence). CDR3 residues: CATSVRGNPYGYTF. The CDR3 coding sequence is TGTGCCACCAGCGTCCGAGGGAACCCCTATGGCTACACCTTC.

V usage is TRBV25-1 and J usage is TRBJ1-4; 7 positions agree with TRBD1. Unmatched junction bases numbered 11, after V lost 5 bases and J lost 8 bases. Germline CDR1 and CDR2: MGHDK and SYGVNS. The CDR3 is 15 amino acids. The CDR3 nucleotides read TGTGCCAGCAGTTCGCGGGACAGCCTTCAAGAAAAACTGTTTTTT. Translated: CASSSRDSLQEKLFF.

The V call is TRBV7-9, the J call TRBJ2-5; 13 bases map to TRBD2. The assigned J gene may be wrong: the sequence end matches TRBJ2-1 better. CDR3 size: 14 residues. The germline gives CDR1 SEHNR, CDR2 FQNEAQ (reference sequence). The CDR3: CASSWTSGRTEQFF. CDR3 nucleotides: TGTGCCAGCAGCTGGACTAGCGGGAGAACTGAGCAGTTCTTC.

The V and J genes are TRBV7-2 and TRBJ1-6, with TRBD1 matching 8 bases. The CDR3 consists of 17 residues. CDR1 is SGHTA and CDR2 is FQGNSA in the germline V gene. V lost 5 bases to trimming and J lost 0 bases; unmatched junction nucleotides: 6. The CDR3 loop reads CASSGGQGGSYNSPLHF. In nucleotides, the CDR3 is TGTGCCAGCAGCGGCGGACAGGGCGGCTCCTATAATTCACCCCTCCACTTT. Full variable domain (rest looked up from reference TRBV7-2 and TRBJ1-6): GAGVSQSPSNKVTEKGKDVELRCDPISGHTALYWYRQSLGQGLEFLIYFQGNSAPDKSGLPSDRFSAERTGGSVSTLTIQRTQQEDSAVYLCASSGGQGGSYNSPLHFGNGTRLTVT.

This clonotype was recorded a few times. This rearrangement joins TRBV3-1 to TRBJ2-3; TRBD2 might be the D (6 bases). V lost 1 base and J 2 bases, leaving 13 bases between the germline ends. The CDR3 runs to 16 residues. Germline V gene lookup returns CDR1 LGHDT and CDR2 YNNKEL (reference sequence). This CDR3 is CASSQGTGEATDTQYF. CDR3 nucleotides: TGTGCCAGCAGCCAAGGAACGGGAGAAGCCACAGATACGCAGTATTTT.

Only a few counts were recorded for this clonotype. This sequence joins TRBV28 and TRBJ2-7; TRBD1 aligns across 10 bases. Germline V CDR1 and CDR2: MDHEN, SYDVKM. The junction had 5 bases not matched to a gene; V was cut back by 4 bases and J by 2 bases. The CDR3 covers 15 residues. The chain's CDR3 is CASSSGQGTPYEQYF. DNA for the CDR3: TGTGCCAGCAGTTCGGGACAGGGGACCCCCTACGAGCAGTACTTC.

This clonotype was seen more than once but under ten times. The chain combines TRBV10-2 with TRBJ2-3; a weak D match, TRBD2 (6 bases). From germline, CDR1 is WSHSY and CDR2 SAAADI. This CDR3 comprises 15 residues. V was pared by 3 bases and J by 2 bases, with 12 bases between. The CDR3 sequence is CASSDNGGITDTQYF. For the CDR3, the DNA is TGCGCCAGCAGTGATAATGGCGGGATCACAGATACGCAGTATTTT.

This chain connects TRBV6-1 to TRBJ2-1; 12 positions match TRBD2. The DNA end favors TRBJ2-7, so the J call may be wrong. In germline, CDR1 is MNHNS, CDR2 SASEGT. This CDR3 has 16 residues. CDR3 nucleotide sequence: TGTGCCAGCAGACGGGGACTAGCGGGTAGCTCCTACGAGCAGTACTTC. Protein product: CASRRGLAGSSYEQYF.